A selection of T cell receptor beta chains follows, all from one sample in a study of human T cells and chemical hapten exposure. TCRdb reprocessed the RACE reads via MiXCR and lists one record per CDR3 protein. The sample gives a few hundred thousand distinct CDR3 sequences, around 7.7% of which show up once; 1.2% is in the top ten. Sequenced material: whole blood, taken in connection with sensitization to the hapten diphenylcyclopropenone (DPC). The receptors originated from a man younger than 35 with alopecia areata. Some clones in this sample may be carry-over from other donors' samples. The CDR3 runs from the conserved cysteine through the conserved F or W. D genes are given only for firm matches. Size values are once, few and many counts, or a class for expanded clones, and some rows have none.

v_call	clone_size	d_call	j_call	cdr3_nt	cdr3_aa
TRBV28	few	TRBD1	TRBJ2-7	TGTGCCAGCAGTTTTAAGGGCGTTTCCGGGACAGACTACGAGCAGTACTTC	CASSFKGVSGTDYEQYF
TRBV15	many	TRBD2	TRBJ2-3	TGTGCCACCAGCAGAGACGGGGGGGGCACAGATACGCAGTATTTT	CATSRDGGGTDTQYF
TRBV7-2	NA	TRBD2	TRBJ2-7	TGTGCCAGCAGCTTTGTAGGGACTAGCGGGCGCTACCTCTCCTACGAGCAGTACTTC	CASSFVGTSGRYLSYEQYF
TRBV7-9	few	NA	TRBJ2-2	TGTGCCAGCAGCGTCCCGACCAGGCCAACAGAGACCGGGGAGCTGTTTTTT	CASSVPTRPTETGELFF
TRBV4-1	few	TRBD1	TRBJ1-4	TGCGCCAGCAGCCGAATACAGGGGGCTTACGGTGAAAAACTGTTTTTT	CASSRIQGAYGEKLFF
TRBV6-1	NA	NA	TRBJ2-2	TGTGCCAGCAGTGGAAACAGGTTTACCGGGGAGCTGTTTTTT	CASSGNRFTGELFF
TRBV4-3	NA	NA	TRBJ2-5	TGCGCCAGCAGCCAAGATCCAGGGGAAGAGACCCAGTACTTC	CASSQDPGEETQYF
TRBV19	NA	NA	TRBJ1-1	TGTGCCAGTAGTTTGGCTTTGCTCATGAACACTGAAGCTTTCTTT	CASSLALLMNTEAFF
TRBV7-2	few	NA	TRBJ1-2	TGTGCCAGCAGCTCCCGTCCCAGGGAGTTTAGATTTAACTATGGCTACACCTTC	CASSSRPREFRFNYGYTF
TRBV5-1	many	NA	TRBJ1-3	TGCGCCAGCAGCCCGAGCCAGGGAAACACCATATATTTT	CASSPSQGNTIYF
TRBV5-1	NA	TRBD1	TRBJ1-4	TGCGCCAGCAGCTTTGACAGGGCAGCAACTAATGAAAAACTGTTTTTT	CASSFDRAATNEKLFF
TRBV7-9	many	NA	TRBJ2-5	TGTGCCAGCAGCTCGCCCCGCGAACAAGAGACCCAGTACTTC	CASSSPREQETQYF
TRBV6-6	NA	TRBD1	TRBJ2-1	TGTGCCAGCAGTTCCGACAGGGGCACATTCAATGAGCAGTTCTTC	CASSSDRGTFNEQFF
TRBV4-3	few	NA	TRBJ1-1	TGCGCCAGCAGCCAAGAAGCCAGGGGGAACACTGAAGCTTTCTTT	CASSQEARGNTEAFF
TRBV25-1	few	NA	TRBJ1-1	TGTGCCAGCAGTGACCCTCAAAGACTAGACACTGAAGCTTTCTTT	CASSDPQRLDTEAFF
TRBV7-9	many	NA	TRBJ2-7	TGTGCCAGCAGCTTCACTTCAAGCCCCGAGCAGTACTTC	CASSFTSSPEQYF
TRBV20-1	NA	NA	TRBJ1-6	TGCAGTGCTAGAGTGGACGGTAATTCACCCCTCCACTTT	CSARVDGNSPLHF
TRBV29-1	few	TRBD1	TRBJ2-7	TGCAGCGCCCTGACAGGGGGGATTTGGAGCGAGCAGTACTTC	CSALTGGIWSEQYF